This is a list of T cell receptor beta chains from one sample in a study of blood T cells in healthy people across ages. TCRdb itself ran the 5' RACE reads through MiXCR, one entry per CDR3 protein. The table includes over 700,000 distinct CDR3 sequences, 20% to 25% detected once. Another study also made use of these data, one on T cells of mothers and their children.

Sample: blood. These receptors all come from a boy between 10 and 17 years old in good health. Both conserved end residues are part of each CDR3. Each record gives: J gene, V gene, clone size, D gene, CDR3 protein, CDR3 DNA. D genes are given only for firm matches. Size tells how often a clone was seen (once, few, many) or the class of an expanded clone, and some rows leave it out.

j_call: TRBJ2-3; v_call: TRBV5-1; clone_size: -; d_call: -; cdr3_aa: CASSWGLATHTDTQYF; cdr3_nt: TGCGCCAGCAGCTGGGGGCTAGCGACCCACACAGATACGCAGTATTTT
j_call: TRBJ2-1; v_call: TRBV7-2; clone_size: -; d_call: TRBD1; cdr3_aa: CASSIQVGQGPNEQFF; cdr3_nt: TGTGCCAGCAGCATCCAGGTCGGACAGGGGCCTAATGAGCAGTTCTTC
j_call: TRBJ2-7; v_call: TRBV2; clone_size: -; d_call: TRBD1; cdr3_aa: CASSHAEGAFDEQYF; cdr3_nt: TGTGCCAGCAGTCATGCAGAGGGGGCATTTGACGAGCAGTACTTC
j_call: TRBJ2-1; v_call: TRBV6-2/TRBV6-3; clone_size: few; d_call: -; cdr3_aa: CASTGAPTVDEQFF; cdr3_nt: TGTGCCAGCACGGGGGCCCCGACTGTGGATGAGCAGTTCTTC
j_call: TRBJ1-4; v_call: TRBV2; clone_size: many; d_call: -; cdr3_aa: CASSPGQFNEKLFF; cdr3_nt: TGTGCCAGCTCTCCCGGACAGTTTAATGAAAAACTGTTTTTT
j_call: TRBJ2-5; v_call: TRBV29-1; clone_size: -; d_call: TRBD1; cdr3_aa: CSVVGTDLQATQYF; cdr3_nt: TGCAGCGTTGTAGGGACAGACCTCCAAGCGACCCAGTACTTC
j_call: TRBJ1-1; v_call: TRBV20-1; clone_size: few; d_call: TRBD1; cdr3_aa: CSARGGTGNTEAFF; cdr3_nt: TGCAGTGCTAGAGGAGGGACAGGGAACACTGAAGCTTTCTTT
j_call: TRBJ2-3; v_call: TRBV7-2; clone_size: few; d_call: -; cdr3_aa: CASSLVGTSTDTQYF; cdr3_nt: TGTGCTAGCAGCTTAGTGGGGACCTCCACAGATACGCAGTATTTT
j_call: TRBJ2-3; v_call: TRBV7-2; clone_size: many; d_call: TRBD1; cdr3_aa: CASSFGQGTDTQYF; cdr3_nt: TGTGCCAGCAGTTTCGGACAGGGAACAGATACGCAGTATTTT
j_call: TRBJ1-1; v_call: TRBV5-1; clone_size: few; d_call: -; cdr3_aa: CASSLALGRGAEAFF; cdr3_nt: TGCGCCAGCAGCTTGGCCCTAGGGAGGGGAGCTGAAGCTTTCTTT
j_call: TRBJ2-1; v_call: TRBV3-1; clone_size: few; d_call: -; cdr3_aa: CASSQTMTTNEQFF; cdr3_nt: TGTGCCAGCAGCCAAACTATGACCACCAATGAGCAGTTCTTC
j_call: TRBJ2-5; v_call: TRBV27; clone_size: -; d_call: TRBD1; cdr3_aa: CASSLDRDQTQYF; cdr3_nt: TGTGCCAGCAGTCTCGACAGGGATCAGACCCAGTACTTC
j_call: TRBJ2-7; v_call: TRBV28; clone_size: -; d_call: -; cdr3_aa: CASSPLQGFYEQYF; cdr3_nt: TGTGCCAGCAGTCCTCTCCAGGGGTTCTACGAGCAGTACTTC
j_call: TRBJ2-3; v_call: TRBV7-2; clone_size: -; d_call: -; cdr3_aa: CASSFYSRPDTQYF; cdr3_nt: TGTGCCAGCAGCTTTTACTCCAGGCCAGATACGCAGTATTTT
j_call: TRBJ2-7; v_call: TRBV5-5; clone_size: -; d_call: -; cdr3_aa: CASSLGQVVSYEQYF; cdr3_nt: TGTGCCAGCAGCTTGGGACAGGTTGTCTCCTACGAGCAGTACTTC
j_call: TRBJ2-5; v_call: TRBV6-2/TRBV6-3; clone_size: -; d_call: TRBD1; cdr3_aa: CASGQVKETQYF; cdr3_nt: TGTGCCAGCGGACAGGTGAAAGAGACCCAGTACTTC
j_call: TRBJ2-3; v_call: TRBV28; clone_size: -; d_call: -; cdr3_aa: CASTSASYRADTQYF; cdr3_nt: TGTGCCAGCACTAGCGCGTCATATCGAGCAGATACGCAGTATTTT
j_call: TRBJ1-2; v_call: TRBV27; clone_size: -; d_call: TRBD1; cdr3_aa: CASSPGGGSGDGYTF; cdr3_nt: TGTGCCAGCAGTCCCGGAGGGGGCAGTGGGGATGGCTACACCTTC
j_call: TRBJ1-2; v_call: TRBV20-1; clone_size: few; d_call: -; cdr3_aa: CSARDPRGAAPVDYTF; cdr3_nt: TGCAGTGCTAGAGATCCGAGGGGGGCCGCGCCGGTTGACTACACCTTC
j_call: TRBJ2-7; v_call: TRBV6-1; clone_size: few; d_call: -; cdr3_aa: CASNGGETYEQYF; cdr3_nt: TGTGCCAGCAATGGAGGGGAGACCTACGAGCAGTACTTC
j_call: TRBJ1-3; v_call: TRBV20-1; clone_size: few; d_call: TRBD1; cdr3_aa: CSAIIGQGASGNTIYF; cdr3_nt: TGCAGTGCTATTATCGGACAGGGGGCATCTGGAAACACCATATATTTT
j_call: TRBJ2-4; v_call: TRBV12-3/TRBV12-4; clone_size: -; d_call: TRBD1; cdr3_aa: CASSRLGTGKNIQYF; cdr3_nt: TGTGCCAGCAGCCGACTCGGGACAGGCAAAAACATTCAGTACTTC
j_call: TRBJ2-2; v_call: TRBV6-2/TRBV6-3; clone_size: many; d_call: -; cdr3_aa: CASSLDATITGELFF; cdr3_nt: TGTGCCAGCAGTTTGGACGCAACCATCACCGGGGAGCTGTTTTTT
j_call: TRBJ2-7; v_call: TRBV5-1; clone_size: -; d_call: -; cdr3_aa: CASSEGGYGEQYF; cdr3_nt: TGCGCCAGCAGCGAAGGGGGGTATGGCGAGCAGTACTTC
j_call: TRBJ2-7; v_call: TRBV3-1; clone_size: few; d_call: -; cdr3_aa: CASSMNGATYEQYF; cdr3_nt: TGTGCCAGCAGCATGAACGGGGCTACCTACGAGCAGTACTTC
j_call: TRBJ2-1; v_call: TRBV6-2/TRBV6-3; clone_size: few; d_call: TRBD2; cdr3_aa: CASSSTGTSGSFYNEQFF; cdr3_nt: TGTGCCAGCAGTAGCACCGGGACTAGCGGGAGCTTCTACAATGAGCAGTTCTTC
j_call: TRBJ2-7; v_call: TRBV7-8; clone_size: -; d_call: -; cdr3_aa: CASNPEGTYEQYF; cdr3_nt: TGTGCCAGCAACCCAGAGGGTACCTACGAGCAGTACTTC
j_call: TRBJ2-3; v_call: TRBV19; clone_size: -; d_call: -; cdr3_aa: CASSIAGVTDTQYF; cdr3_nt: TGTGCCAGTAGTATAGCTGGGGTCACAGATACGCAGTATTTT
j_call: TRBJ1-1; v_call: TRBV18; clone_size: few; d_call: -; cdr3_aa: CASSPAGRSTEAFF; cdr3_nt: TGTGCCAGCTCACCTGCAGGGAGAAGCACTGAAGCTTTCTTT
j_call: TRBJ2-1; v_call: TRBV24-1; clone_size: -; d_call: -; cdr3_aa: CATSDSQRDEQFF; cdr3_nt: TGTGCCACCAGTGATTCGCAGAGGGATGAGCAGTTCTTC
j_call: TRBJ1-1; v_call: TRBV11-2; clone_size: few; d_call: -; cdr3_aa: CASSLDQARQAFF; cdr3_nt: TGTGCCAGCAGCTTAGATCAGGCCAGACAAGCTTTCTTT
j_call: TRBJ2-5; v_call: TRBV5-1; clone_size: -; d_call: -; cdr3_aa: CASSLGGARGETQYF; cdr3_nt: TGCGCCAGCAGCTTGGGAGGGGCCAGGGGAGAGACCCAGTACTTC
j_call: TRBJ2-2; v_call: TRBV29-1; clone_size: once; d_call: -; cdr3_aa: CSVEDRRGELFF; cdr3_nt: TGCAGCGTTGAAGATCGCCGAGGGGAGCTGTTTTTT
j_call: TRBJ1-1; v_call: TRBV29-1; clone_size: few; d_call: -; cdr3_aa: CSVRDQNTEAFF; cdr3_nt: TGCAGCGTCAGAGATCAAAACACTGAAGCTTTCTTT
j_call: TRBJ1-2; v_call: TRBV6-1; clone_size: few; d_call: -; cdr3_aa: CASSGFTDYGYTF; cdr3_nt: TGTGCCAGCAGTGGGTTTACCGACTATGGCTACACCTTC
j_call: TRBJ2-3; v_call: TRBV7-3; clone_size: few; d_call: -; cdr3_aa: CASSPTGFTDTQYF; cdr3_nt: TGTGCCAGCAGCCCGACAGGATTCACAGATACGCAGTATTTT
j_call: TRBJ1-1; v_call: TRBV29-1; clone_size: few; d_call: TRBD1; cdr3_aa: CSVKDRGDTEAFF; cdr3_nt: TGCAGCGTGAAAGACAGGGGAGACACTGAAGCTTTCTTT
j_call: TRBJ1-1; v_call: TRBV20-1; clone_size: -; d_call: -; cdr3_aa: CSAREITEAFF; cdr3_nt: TGCAGTGCTAGAGAGATCACTGAAGCTTTCTTT
j_call: TRBJ2-7; v_call: TRBV4-2; clone_size: few; d_call: TRBD1; cdr3_aa: CASSQGVIRDRRREQYF; cdr3_nt: TGTGCCAGCAGCCAAGGGGTAATCAGGGACAGGAGGCGAGAGCAGTACTTC
j_call: TRBJ2-5; v_call: TRBV2; clone_size: -; d_call: -; cdr3_aa: CASGPETQYF; cdr3_nt: TGTGCCAGCGGCCCGGAGACCCAGTACTTC
j_call: TRBJ2-5; v_call: TRBV5-1; clone_size: -; d_call: -; cdr3_aa: CASSLGTAIQQETQYF; cdr3_nt: TGCGCCAGCAGCTTGGGGACAGCAATCCAACAAGAGACCCAGTACTTC
j_call: TRBJ1-4; v_call: TRBV6-5; clone_size: few; d_call: TRBD1; cdr3_aa: CASSYGGTGNEKLFF; cdr3_nt: TGTGCCAGCAGTTACGGCGGGACAGGGAATGAAAAACTGTTTTTT
j_call: TRBJ2-3; v_call: TRBV7-3; clone_size: few; d_call: -; cdr3_aa: CASSLHGQSSTDTQYF; cdr3_nt: TGTGCCAGCAGCTTGCACGGCCAATCTAGCACAGATACGCAGTATTTT
j_call: TRBJ1-1; v_call: TRBV29-1; clone_size: -; d_call: -; cdr3_aa: CSDSPQGVGNTEAFF; cdr3_nt: TGCAGCGACAGCCCACAGGGAGTGGGGAACACTGAAGCTTTCTTT
j_call: TRBJ2-7; v_call: TRBV29-1; clone_size: -; d_call: -; cdr3_aa: CSVEDEVEQYF; cdr3_nt: TGCAGCGTTGAAGATGAAGTTGAGCAGTACTTC
j_call: TRBJ2-1; v_call: TRBV24-1; clone_size: once; d_call: -; cdr3_aa: CATSDPSGGATYNEQFF; cdr3_nt: TGTGCCACCAGTGACCCCTCTGGGGGGGCGACCTACAATGAGCAGTTCTTC
j_call: TRBJ2-5; v_call: TRBV4-3; clone_size: -; d_call: -; cdr3_aa: CASSPGASKETQYF; cdr3_nt: TGCGCCAGCAGCCCCGGCGCATCTAAAGAGACCCAGTACTTC
j_call: TRBJ2-7; v_call: TRBV7-2; clone_size: -; d_call: -; cdr3_aa: CASSRGAIYEQYF; cdr3_nt: TGTGCCAGCAGCCGAGGTGCGATCTACGAGCAGTACTTC
j_call: TRBJ1-6; v_call: TRBV6-4; clone_size: -; d_call: -; cdr3_aa: CASSPGQLYNSPLHF; cdr3_nt: TGTGCCAGCAGTCCCGGGCAGCTCTATAATTCACCCCTCCACTTT
j_call: TRBJ2-5; v_call: TRBV7-2; clone_size: many; d_call: -; cdr3_aa: CASSLEREETQYF; cdr3_nt: TGTGCCAGCAGCTTAGAGAGGGAAGAGACCCAGTACTTC
j_call: TRBJ2-7; v_call: TRBV4-3; clone_size: -; d_call: TRBD1; cdr3_aa: CASSQDMTGGYEQYF; cdr3_nt: TGCGCCAGCAGCCAAGATATGACAGGGGGCTACGAGCAGTACTTC
j_call: TRBJ2-1; v_call: TRBV25-1; clone_size: -; d_call: TRBD2; cdr3_aa: CASSFSGRDNEQFF; cdr3_nt: TGTGCCAGCAGCTTTAGCGGGAGGGACAATGAGCAGTTCTTC
j_call: TRBJ2-1; v_call: TRBV3-1; clone_size: -; d_call: TRBD2; cdr3_aa: CASSHLLAGGLGEQFF; cdr3_nt: TGTGCCAGCAGCCATCTCCTAGCGGGGGGGCTTGGTGAGCAGTTCTTC